A selection of T cell receptor beta chains follows, all from one sample in a study of CD8+CD57+ T cells in acquired aplastic anemia. TCRdb passed the reads through MiXCR, listing each CDR3 protein once. The sample consists of hundreds of thousands of distinct CDR3 sequences, under 55% of them appearing once. The sequenced sample was sorted CD4+, CD8+, or CD8+CD57+ T cells (not recorded which) from PBMCs. Source of these receptors: a human donor with aplastic anemia. The CDR3 runs from the conserved cysteine through the conserved F or W.

v_gene	j_gene	len	CDR3aa
TRBV6-2/TRBV6-3	TRBJ1-6	15	CASSSGRAYNSPLHF
TRBV2	TRBJ1-1	13	CASILTGLPEAFF
TRBV11-3	TRBJ2-2	14	CASSLAGMTGELFF
TRBV9	TRBJ2-2	17	CASSVAWGSGNTGELFF
TRBV19	TRBJ2-3	15	CASSTSAGVPDTQYF
TRBV20-1	TRBJ1-5	11	CSATGGQPQHF
TRBV7-6	TRBJ2-3	16	CASSPEPGQGKNTQYF
TRBV5-1	TRBJ1-1	14	CASSLNRGNPEAFF
TRBV6-5	TRBJ2-1	17	CASSYWGGGLGDNEQFF
TRBV2	TRBJ1-5	13	CASSGVRNQPQHF
TRBV29-1	TRBJ2-7	12	CSVERPGYEQYF
TRBV6-5	TRBJ1-1	15	CASSRGGFGYTEAFF
TRBV12-3/TRBV12-4	TRBJ1-1	16	CASSKGTGAGGTEAFF
TRBV29-1	TRBJ1-2	13	CSVPGQGMEGYTF
TRBV11-2	TRBJ1-1	15	CASSLDTGMNTEAFF
TRBV25-1	TRBJ2-6	11	CASSVSNVLTF
TRBV15	TRBJ2-1	15	CATSMTVSSYNEQFF
TRBV19	TRBJ2-5	15	CASTGGSGSQETQYF
TRBV10-3	TRBJ1-2	11	CAIRTGVGYTF
TRBV29-1	TRBJ1-1	14	CSGGGGQGNTEAFF
TRBV12-3/TRBV12-4	TRBJ1-2	14	CASGPTGLDYGYTF
TRBV5-5	TRBJ1-3	16	CASSFWGSGSGNTIYF
TRBV20-1	TRBJ2-5	13	CSAHPGQRQTQYF
TRBV25-1	TRBJ2-5	15	CASQLDSHSGETQYF
TRBV19	TRBJ2-3	14	CASSFGLPPDTQYF
TRBV24-1	TRBJ1-4	16	CATSDSGTPSDEKLFF
TRBV4-2	TRBJ1-1	15	CASSPGGGMNTEAFF
TRBV29-1	TRBJ1-1	12	CSVERGDTEAFF